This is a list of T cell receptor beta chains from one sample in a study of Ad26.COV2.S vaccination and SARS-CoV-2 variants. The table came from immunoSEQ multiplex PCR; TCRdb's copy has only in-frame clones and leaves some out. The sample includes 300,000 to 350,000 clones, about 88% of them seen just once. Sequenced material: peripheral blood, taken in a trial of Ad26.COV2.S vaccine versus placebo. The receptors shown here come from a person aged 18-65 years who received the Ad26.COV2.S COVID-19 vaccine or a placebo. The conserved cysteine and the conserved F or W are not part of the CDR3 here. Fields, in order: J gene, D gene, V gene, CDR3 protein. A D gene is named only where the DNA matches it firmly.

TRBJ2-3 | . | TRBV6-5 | ASSYSSTDTQY
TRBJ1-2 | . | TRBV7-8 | ASSLGGPSFNYGYT
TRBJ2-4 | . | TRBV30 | AWRGNGVLIQY
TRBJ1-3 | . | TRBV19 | ASSIRVVEPSGNTIY
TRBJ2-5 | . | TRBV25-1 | ASSPAGTLETQY
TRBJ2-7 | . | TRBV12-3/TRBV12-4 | ASSYRDILQQY
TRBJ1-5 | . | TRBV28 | ASTVFGYGQPQH
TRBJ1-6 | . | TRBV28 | ASSQQLGYNSPLH
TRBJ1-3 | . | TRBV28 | ASTKKSSGNTIY
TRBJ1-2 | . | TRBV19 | ASSPMGGLIT
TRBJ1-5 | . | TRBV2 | ASSEQSSNQPQH
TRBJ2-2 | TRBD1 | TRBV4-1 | ASSRGQGGTGELF
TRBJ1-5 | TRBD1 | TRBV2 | ASKGAGPFGNQPQH
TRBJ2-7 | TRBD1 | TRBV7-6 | ASSLAQGGQVPREQY
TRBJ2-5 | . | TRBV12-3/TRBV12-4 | ASSLREKTQY
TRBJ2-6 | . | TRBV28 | ASSFYGLSSGANVLT
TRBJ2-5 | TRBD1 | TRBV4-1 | ASSQEDRGETQY
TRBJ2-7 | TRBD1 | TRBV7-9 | ASSSYRGESYEQY
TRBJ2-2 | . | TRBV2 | ASIPRRGVNTGELF
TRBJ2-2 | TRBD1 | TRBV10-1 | ASSPNQTGNGELF
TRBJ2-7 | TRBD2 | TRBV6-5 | ASSFRTSGSLHEQY
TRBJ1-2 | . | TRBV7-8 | ASSTANYGYT
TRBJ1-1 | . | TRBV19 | ASSIGRNTEAF
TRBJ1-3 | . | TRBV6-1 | ASSEAGRGNTIY
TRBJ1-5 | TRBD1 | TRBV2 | ASSFRTGLAQPQH
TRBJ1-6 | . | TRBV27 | ASSLKPQNSPLH
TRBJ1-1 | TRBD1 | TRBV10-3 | AIIDRVSTEAF
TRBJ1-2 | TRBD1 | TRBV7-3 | ASSPGTESYGYT
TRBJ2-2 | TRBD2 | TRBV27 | ASSRLAGVFAGELF
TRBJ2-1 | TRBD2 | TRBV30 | ALGGPSPKRELDEQF
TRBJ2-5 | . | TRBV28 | ASSAPFGGGETQY
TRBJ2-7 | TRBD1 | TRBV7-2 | ASSLERQGHEQY
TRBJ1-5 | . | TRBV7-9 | ASSLGPDQPQH
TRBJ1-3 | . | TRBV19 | ASSLGNTIY
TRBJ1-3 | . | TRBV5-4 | ASSLAAGLGSGNTIY
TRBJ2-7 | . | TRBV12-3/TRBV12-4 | ASSPGQGGEQY
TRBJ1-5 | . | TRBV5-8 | ASSLGQSLGQPQH
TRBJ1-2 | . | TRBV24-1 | ATSDSTVNYGYT
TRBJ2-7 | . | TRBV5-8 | ASSFIHEQY
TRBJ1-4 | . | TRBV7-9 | ASSPVLVKNEKLF
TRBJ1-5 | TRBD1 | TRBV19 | ASSPTGGHQPQH
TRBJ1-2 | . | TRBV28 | ASSGWGREGYT
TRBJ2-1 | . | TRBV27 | ASTLGRANEQF
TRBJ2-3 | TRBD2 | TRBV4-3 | ASSRFLAGGHNATDTQY
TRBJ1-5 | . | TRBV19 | ATKGGTSNQPQH
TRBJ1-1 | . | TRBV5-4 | ASSLIQAANTEAF
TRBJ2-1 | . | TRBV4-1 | ASSQGISYSYNEQF
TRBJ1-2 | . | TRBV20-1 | SARPTRGYT
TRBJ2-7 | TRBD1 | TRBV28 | ASRTGQGEQY
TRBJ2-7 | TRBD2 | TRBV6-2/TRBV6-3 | ASSTRTSGRVYEQY
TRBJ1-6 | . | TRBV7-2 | ASSLIVDNSPLH
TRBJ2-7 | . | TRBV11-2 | ASSLGQGNSYEQY
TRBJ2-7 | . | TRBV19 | ASRDKVAGVDTYEQY